This T cell receptor beta chain was found in a study of blood T cell repertoires in COVID-19. Whole-study context: COVID-19 samples collected from the United States, Italy and Spain covered acute and convalescent phases. Nucleic acid was either cDNA or gDNA, and it came from T cells, B-cell-depleted T cells, or PBMCs.

The germline V and J ends were trimmed by 0 bases and 11 bases, with 17 bases remaining between them. In germline, CDR1 is KGHSH, CDR2 LQKENI. CDR3 length: 15 amino acids. In the source study's methods: Estimation of nucleated cell counts relied on the amplification of reference gene primers. Clones were read by immunoSEQ multiplex PCR, and TCRdb kept only the in-frame ones, dropping some. V, J and clone size are taken as reported in that table, and D and trimming were inferred from the DNA itself. This sample has 50,000 to 65,000 clones, with more than 90% found just once. This clone was found once. Sequences were obtained from peripheral blood. This TCR was recovered from a human donor in a cohort sampled during active COVID-19. The chain combines TRBV18 with TRBJ1-3, with a possible D match to TRBD1 (5 bases). For the CDR3, the DNA is TGTGCCAGCTCACCACCAAATGCTGGAGGGGCCGCCATATATTTT. Protein sequence: CASSPPNAGGAAIYF.